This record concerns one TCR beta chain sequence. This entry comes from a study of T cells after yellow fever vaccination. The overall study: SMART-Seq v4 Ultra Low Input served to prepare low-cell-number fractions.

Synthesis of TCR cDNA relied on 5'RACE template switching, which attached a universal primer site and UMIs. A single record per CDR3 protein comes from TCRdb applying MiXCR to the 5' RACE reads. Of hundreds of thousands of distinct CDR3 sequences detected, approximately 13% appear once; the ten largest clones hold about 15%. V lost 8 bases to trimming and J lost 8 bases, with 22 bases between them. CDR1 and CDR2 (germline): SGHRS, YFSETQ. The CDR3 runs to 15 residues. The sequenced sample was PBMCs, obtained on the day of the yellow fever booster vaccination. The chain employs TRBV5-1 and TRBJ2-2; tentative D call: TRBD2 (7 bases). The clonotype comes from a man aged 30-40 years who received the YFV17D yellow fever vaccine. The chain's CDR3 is CASNPQAGTSGELFF. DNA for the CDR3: TGCGCCAGTAATCCCCAAGCGGGGACAAGTGGGGAGCTGTTTTTT.